This is a list of T cell receptor beta chains from one sample in a study of T cells in Graves' hyperthyroidism and ophthalmopathy. TCRdb re-analysed the multiplex PCR reads in MiXCR, keeping a single row per CDR3 protein. The sample shows hundreds of thousands of distinct CDR3 sequences, 14% of them seen only once. Sequencing was carried out using blood. The receptor set was obtained from a woman between 18 and 29 years old with Graves' hyperthyroidism. CDR3s include the opening cysteine and the closing phenylalanine or tryptophan. D genes are given only for firm matches. Not every row has a clone size; where given, it reads once, few, many or a size class.

d_call	v_call	j_call	clone_size	cdr3_aa
NA	TRBV18	TRBJ2-5	many	CASSPAYQETQYF
NA	TRBV20-1	TRBJ1-4	many	CSAPPERGDNEKLFF
NA	TRBV18	TRBJ2-2	many	CASSPAGELFF
TRBD1	TRBV29-1	TRBJ2-1	few	CSAAGTGGSYNEQFF
TRBD1	TRBV4-2	TRBJ2-7	few	CASARGTGEVYEQYF
NA	TRBV29-1	TRBJ1-1	few	CSVANRNTEAFF
TRBD1	TRBV20-1	TRBJ2-7	few	CSASPLDRDLREQYF
TRBD2	TRBV9	TRBJ2-1	NA	CASSVTSGLPEASYNEQFF
TRBD1	TRBV28	NA	NA	CASRRQGLGNYEQFF
TRBD1	TRBV6-1	TRBJ2-7	NA	CASSELWTDRIYEQYF
NA	TRBV5-1	TRBJ2-1	few	CASSLNPSYNEQFF
TRBD2	TRBV27	TRBJ2-3	NA	CTSSPLAGGDTQYF
NA	TRBV4-1	TRBJ2-5	NA	CASSQVILRTSGLGQYFGGNF
TRBD1	TRBV28	TRBJ1-3	NA	CASSSSALGTGRPGNTIYF
NA	TRBV28	TRBJ2-7	many	CASSSSPYEQYF
NA	TRBV20-1	TRBJ1-1	NA	CSARAGHKNTEAFF
NA	TRBV30	TRBJ1-2	many	CAWRRTGSPGYTF
NA	TRBV7-8	TRBJ1-2	many	CASSLARGANYGYTF
NA	TRBV11-2	TRBJ2-1	many	CASSSRRGRITEQFF
TRBD1	TRBV5-1	TRBJ2-7	NA	CASSLDGGQLYEQYF
NA	TRBV30	TRBJ1-2	many	CAWSVEQNYGYTF
TRBD2	TRBV7-9	TRBJ2-1	NA	CASSRRLADEQFF
TRBD2	TRBV7-6	TRBJ2-2	many	CASSLYPITSGSFTGELFF
TRBD2	TRBV18	TRBJ2-3	many	CASSPQLAGGMADTQYF
NA	TRBV12-3/TRBV12-4	TRBJ2-7	NA	CASSLGWGDGQYF
TRBD1	TRBV12-3/TRBV12-4	TRBJ2-7	many	CASNIPGQGAHEQYF
NA	TRBV24-1	TRBJ2-1	few	CATSIPGPLTDEQFF
TRBD2	TRBV15	TRBJ2-1	NA	CATSGTSGYNEQFF
NA	TRBV4-2	TRBJ1-4	many	CASSQGLRTVEREKLFF
NA	TRBV6-1	TRBJ2-1	many	CASSEGRPVDEQFF
NA	TRBV20-1	TRBJ2-1	few	CSARAPRGYNEQFF
NA	TRBV5-1	TRBJ2-2	NA	CASSSIQGGGELFF
NA	TRBV12-3/TRBV12-4	TRBJ2-1	few	CVSSFQENEQFF
NA	TRBV27	TRBJ2-5	many	CASSLFKGQETQYF
NA	TRBV2	TRBJ1-2	NA	CASSEAYGYTF
NA	TRBV11-2	TRBJ2-2	few	CASSATATGELFF
TRBD2	TRBV7-2	TRBJ2-7	many	CASSLLSRAAGAQRYEQYF
NA	TRBV11-2	TRBJ1-3	few	CASSLRGLPGNTIYF
NA	TRBV6-5	TRBJ1-3	many	CASSYSMGSGNTIYF
NA	TRBV6-1	TRBJ2-3	many	CASSYLRATDTQYF
TRBD2	TRBV30	TRBJ2-1	NA	CAWSVQGGRVNEQFF
NA	TRBV4-3	TRBJ2-1	NA	CASSRGRDSSYNEQFF
NA	TRBV7-3	TRBJ1-5	NA	CSPRTPQHF
NA	TRBV4-1	TRBJ2-4	NA	CASSQVNLAKNIQYF
NA	TRBV12-3/TRBV12-4	TRBJ1-6	many	CASSPVGVAPLHF
TRBD1	TRBV28	TRBJ1-3	many	CASSLPSTGGRGGNTIYF
TRBD1	TRBV4-3	TRBJ1-5	many	CASSQDPPGQERDQPQHF
NA	TRBV3-1	TRBJ1-2	many	CASSQEKVAAYGYTF
NA	TRBV12-3/TRBV12-4	TRBJ1-6	many	CASSRGTDVPLHF
NA	TRBV28	TRBJ2-3	many	CASSSPGRRTDTQYF
TRBD2	TRBV2	TRBJ2-1	NA	CASIREAGVINEQFF
TRBD2	TRBV3-1	TRBJ2-1	NA	CASRASGRSYNEQFF
NA	TRBV6-1	TRBJ2-1	few	CASSYARNYNEQFF
TRBD1	TRBV4-1	TRBJ1-2	few	CASSQVVPGQGDYGYTF
NA	TRBV4-1	TRBJ2-2	few	CASSHRPRLVRDTGELFF